A single sample is the source of the 11 T cell receptor beta chains below, sequenced in a study of T-cell memory formation after mild COVID-19. One entry per CDR3 protein results from TCRdb running MiXCR on the 5' RACE reads. The repertoire has around 400,000 distinct CDR3 sequences, approximately 24% of them found once; the top ten carry around 8.7%. Sequencing used PBMCs or a T cell subset sorted from them (not recorded which). These receptors all stem from an adult woman who had mild COVID-19 (a few samples of this study predate the infection). Cell type and time point are not known.

In its sample, this clonotype was seen a few times. The chain links TRBV5-1 to TRBJ2-3, with D unclear. V was shortened by 4 bases and J by 3 bases, with 9 bases between the two germline ends. Germline loops: CDR1 SGHRS, CDR2 YFSETQ. CDR3 length equals 13 residues. CDR3 in DNA: TGCGCCAGCAGCGTTGAGGCTACAGATACGCAGTATTTT. This codes for CASSVEATDTQYF.

V usage is TRBV5-1 and J usage is TRBJ1-4; D perhaps matches TRBD1 (6 bases). CDR3 length equals 12 residues. The V end was cut by 8 bases, the J end by 5 bases, with 10 bases between. Germline V gene sequence: CDR1 SGHRS, CDR2 YFSETQ. The CDR3 loop reads CARRGGNEKLFF. CDR3 coding DNA: TGCGCCAGACGAGGGGGGAATGAAAAACTGTTTTTT.

This clonotype was observed a handful of times. The chain combines TRBV5-6 with TRBJ2-7; 7 bases fit TRBD2. V shed 1 base and J 0 bases; nucleotides not matched to a gene: 7. CDR3 length equals 16 residues. Germline V gives CDR1 SGHDT, CDR2 YYEEEE. CDR3 bases: TGTGCCAGCAGCTTGTGGCGGGGAGGGAGCTCCTACGAGCAGTACTTC. Encoded protein: CASSLWRGGSSYEQYF.

The chain combines TRBV27 with TRBJ1-2, with D unclear. The CDR3 is made up of 13 amino acids. V lost 6 bases and J 8 bases, leaving 16 bases between the germline ends. Germline-derived CDR1 and CDR2 are MNHEY and SMNVEV (reference sequence). In DNA, the CDR3 is TGTGCCAGCAGCCCCACATTCCAGAAGGGCTACACCTTC. It codes for CASSPTFQKGYTF.

The rearrangement joins TRBV4-2 to TRBJ2-7; either TRBD1 or TRBD2 may fit D (5 bases each). Germline values: CDR1 LGHNA, CDR2 YNFKEQ. The CDR3 is made up of 17 amino acids. Trimming shortened V by 0 bases and J by 0 bases, and 15 bases separated the two germline ends. Here the CDR3 reads CASSQDLGAGYSYEQYF. CDR3 nucleotide sequence: TGTGCCAGCAGCCAAGATCTTGGGGCGGGCTACTCCTACGAGCAGTACTTC.

This clonotype showed up just a few times. The rearrangement joins TRBV20-1 to TRBJ2-7; perhaps D is TRBD1 or TRBD2 (5 bases each). Per germline, CDR1 DFQATT and CDR2 SNEGSKA (reference sequence). The ends were cut back, 0 bases at V and 3 bases at J, with 18 bases in the middle. This CDR3 has 16 residues. Here the CDR3 reads CSARDLSRGSVYEQYF. CDR3 sequence (DNA): TGCAGTGCTAGAGATTTGTCGAGGGGATCGGTCTACGAGCAGTACTTC.

This clonotype has at least ten counts. This chain connects TRBV10-3 to TRBJ1-1, with D tentatively TRBD1 (5 bases). The CDR3 loop spans 14 amino acids. Germline loops: CDR1 ENHRY, CDR2 SYGVKD. V lost 0 bases, J lost 0 bases, and 5 bases lay in between. CDR3 residues: CAISESTVNTEAFF. The CDR3 nucleotides are TGTGCCATCAGTGAGTCGACAGTGAACACTGAAGCTTTCTTT.

The rearrangement joins TRBV7-3 to TRBJ2-2; no clear D. The CDR3 has 13 residues. The germline V gene encodes CDR1 SGHTA and CDR2 FQGTGA. Trimming took off 3 bases at V and 3 bases at J, with 5 bases between the two ends. DNA for the CDR3: TGTGCCAGCAGCTTCGACCACACCGGGGAGCTGTTTTTT. Protein product: CASSFDHTGELFF.

Here the CDR3 reads CASSHSSGSSYEQYF. The CDR3 DNA sequence: TGTGCCAGCAGCCATTCTAGCGGGAGTTCCTACGAGCAGTACTTC. The chain links TRBV3-1 to TRBJ2-7; 10 bases are shared with TRBD2. J gave up 1 base and V 3 bases, and 3 bases lay outside the gene matches. The germline V gene encodes CDR1 LGHDT and CDR2 YNNKEL (reference sequence). This CDR3 comprises 15 residues.

This chain uses TRBV18 with TRBJ2-3; 7 bases are a match to TRBD1. The CDR3 runs 16 residues. Germline V gene sequence: CDR1 KGHSH, CDR2 LQKENI. V was clipped by 4 bases and J by 0 bases; unmatched bases: 7. The CDR3: CASSLSQGRSTDTQYF. The CDR3 nucleotides read TGTGCCAGCTCACTTTCACAGGGGCGAAGCACAGATACGCAGTATTTT. The full variable domain, with the rest looked up from reference TRBV18 and TRBJ2-3, is NAGVMQNPRHLVRRRGQEARLRCSPMKGHSHVYWYRQLPEEGLKFMVYLQKENIIDESGMPKERFSAEFPKEGPSILRIQQVVRGDSAAYFCASSLSQGRSTDTQYFGPGTRLTVL.

This clonotype was observed a handful of times. The chain is built from TRBV24-1 and TRBJ2-3; the D gene could be TRBD1 or TRBD2 (5 bases each). Germline CDR1 and CDR2: KGHDR and SFDVKD. This CDR3 has 15 amino acids. The V gene lost 1 base and the J gene lost 1 base, with 8 bases spanning the gap. This CDR3 reads CATSDFPGRTDTQYF. As DNA, the CDR3 is TGTGCCACCAGTGATTTCCCGGGACGCACAGATACGCAGTATTTT.